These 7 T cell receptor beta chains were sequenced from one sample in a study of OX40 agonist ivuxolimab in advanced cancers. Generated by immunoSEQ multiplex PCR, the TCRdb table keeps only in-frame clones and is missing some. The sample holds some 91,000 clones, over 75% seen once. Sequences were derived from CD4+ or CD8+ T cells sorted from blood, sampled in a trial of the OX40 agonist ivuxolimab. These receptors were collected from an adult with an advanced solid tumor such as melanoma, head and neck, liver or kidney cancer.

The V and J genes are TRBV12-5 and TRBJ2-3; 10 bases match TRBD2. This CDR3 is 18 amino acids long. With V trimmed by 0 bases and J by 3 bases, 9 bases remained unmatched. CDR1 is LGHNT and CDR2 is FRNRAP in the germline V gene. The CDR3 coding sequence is TGTGCTAGTGGTTTGGTAACTGCCGGACTAGCGGTAACAGATACGCAGTATTTT. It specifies CASGLVTAGLAVTDTQYF.

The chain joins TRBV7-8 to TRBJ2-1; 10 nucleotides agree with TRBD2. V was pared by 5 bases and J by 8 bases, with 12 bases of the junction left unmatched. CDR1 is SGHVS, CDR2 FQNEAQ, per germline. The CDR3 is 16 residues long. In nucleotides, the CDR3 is TGTGCCAGCAGCCCACGACTGCTAGCGGGAGTATATGAGCAGTTCTTC. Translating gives CASSPRLLAGVYEQFF. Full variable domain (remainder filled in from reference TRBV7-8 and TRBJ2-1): GAGVSQSPRYKVAKRGQDVALRCDPISGHVSLFWYQQALGQGPEFLTYFQNEAQLDKSGLPSDRFFAERPEGSVSTLKIQRTQQEDSAVYLCASSPRLLAGVYEQFFGPGTRLTVL.

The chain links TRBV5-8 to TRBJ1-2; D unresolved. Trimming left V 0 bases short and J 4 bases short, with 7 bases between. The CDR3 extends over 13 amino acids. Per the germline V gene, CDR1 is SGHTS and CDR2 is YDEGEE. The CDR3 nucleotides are TGTGCCAGCAGCTTGGAGTCTGGCTATGGCTACACCTTC. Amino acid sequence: CASSLESGYGYTF.

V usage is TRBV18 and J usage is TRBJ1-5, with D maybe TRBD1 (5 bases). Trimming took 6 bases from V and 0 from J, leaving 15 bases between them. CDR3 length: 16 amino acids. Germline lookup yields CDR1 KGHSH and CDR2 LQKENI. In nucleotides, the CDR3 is TGTGCCAGCTCGTCAGTAGGGGCTAATAGCAATCAGCCCCAGCATTTT. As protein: CASSSVGANSNQPQHF.

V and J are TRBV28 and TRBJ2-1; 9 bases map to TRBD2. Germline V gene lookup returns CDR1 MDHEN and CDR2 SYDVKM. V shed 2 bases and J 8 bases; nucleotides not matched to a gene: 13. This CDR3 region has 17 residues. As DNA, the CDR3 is TGTGCCAGCAGTTTAGGGGTAGCGGGAGAAGTGGGGGATGAGCAGTTCTTC. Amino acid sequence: CASSLGVAGEVGDEQFF. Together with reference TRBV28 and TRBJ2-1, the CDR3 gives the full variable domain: DVKVTQSSRYLVKRTGEKVFLECVQDMDHENMFWYRQDPGLGLRLIYFSYDVKMKEKGDIPEGYSVSREKKERFSLILESASTNQTSMYLCASSLGVAGEVGDEQFFGPGTRLTVL.

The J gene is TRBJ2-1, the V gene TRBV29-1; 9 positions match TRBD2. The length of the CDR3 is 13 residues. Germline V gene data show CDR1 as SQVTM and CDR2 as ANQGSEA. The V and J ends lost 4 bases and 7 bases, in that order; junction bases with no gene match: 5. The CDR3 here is CSVVSGSVNEQFF. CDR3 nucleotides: TGCAGCGTTGTTAGCGGGAGCGTGAATGAGCAGTTCTTC.

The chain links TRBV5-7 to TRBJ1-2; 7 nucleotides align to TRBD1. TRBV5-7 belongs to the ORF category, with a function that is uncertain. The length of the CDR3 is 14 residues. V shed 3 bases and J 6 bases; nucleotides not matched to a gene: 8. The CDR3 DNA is TGTGCCAGCAGCTGCCCCGGGACAGAGAATGGCTACACCTTC. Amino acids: CASSCPGTENGYTF.